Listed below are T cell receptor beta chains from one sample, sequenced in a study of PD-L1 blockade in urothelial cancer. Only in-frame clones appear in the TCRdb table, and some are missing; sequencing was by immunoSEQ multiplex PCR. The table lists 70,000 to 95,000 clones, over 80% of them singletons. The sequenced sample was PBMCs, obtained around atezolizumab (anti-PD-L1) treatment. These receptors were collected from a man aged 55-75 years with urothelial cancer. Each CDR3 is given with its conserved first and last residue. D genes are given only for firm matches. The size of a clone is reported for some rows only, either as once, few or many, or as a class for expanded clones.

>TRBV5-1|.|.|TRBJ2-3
TGCGCCAGCAGCTTGGCCGCTCGAGGGGGGGGGACAGATACGCAGTATTTT
CASSLAARGGGTDTQYF
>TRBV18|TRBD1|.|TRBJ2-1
TGTGCCAGCTCTCCCGGGACAGGGAATTACAATGAGCAGTTCTTC
CASSPGTGNYNEQFF
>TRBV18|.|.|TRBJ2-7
TGTGCCAGCTCACCGGGGGGAACCTACGAGCAGTACTTC
CASSPGGTYEQYF
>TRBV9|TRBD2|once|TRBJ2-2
TGTGCCAGCAGCGTAGCAGGGACTAGCGGGAGTATCGGGGAGCTGTTTTTT
CASSVAGTSGSIGELFF
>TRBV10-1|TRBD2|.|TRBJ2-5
TGCGCCAGCAGCCTTGAGCGGGGATTGAAAGAGACCCAGTACTTC
CASSLERGLKETQYF
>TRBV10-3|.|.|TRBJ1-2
TGTGCCATCAGTGCCGGAGCGGGCTATGGCTACACCTTC
CAISAGAGYGYTF
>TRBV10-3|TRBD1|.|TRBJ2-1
TGTGCCATCAGGGGTGACAGGGGGCCCAACAATGAGCAGTTCTTC
CAIRGDRGPNNEQFF
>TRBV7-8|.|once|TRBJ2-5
TGTGCCAGCAGCTATTCTGCCGGGTGGAGAGAGACCCAGTACTTC
CASSYSAGWRETQYF
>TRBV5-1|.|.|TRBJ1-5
TGCGCCAGCAGCTTGCAAGTCGGTCAGCCCCAGCATTTT
CASSLQVGQPQHF
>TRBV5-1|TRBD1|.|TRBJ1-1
TGCGCCAGCAGCCCTAGGGGGGACAGAACAAACACTGAAGCTTTCTTT
CASSPRGDRTNTEAFF
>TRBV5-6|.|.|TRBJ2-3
TGTGCCAGCAGCTTGGTGCAGGGGATCAGAGATACGCAGTATTTT
CASSLVQGIRDTQYF
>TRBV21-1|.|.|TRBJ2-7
TGTGCCAGCAGCGGGACGAGACAGGGGGCGTTCGAGCAGTACTTC
CASSGTRQGAFEQYF
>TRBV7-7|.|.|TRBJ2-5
TGTGCCAGCAGCTTAGTAGGGGTCCAAGAGACCCAGTACTTC
CASSLVGVQETQYF
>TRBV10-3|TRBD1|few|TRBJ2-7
TGTGCCATCAGCCTCGGGACAGGGATCTACGAGCAGTACTTC
CAISLGTGIYEQYF
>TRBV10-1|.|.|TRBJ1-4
TGCGCCAGCAAAGGACTTAATGAAAAACTGTTTTTT
CASKGLNEKLFF
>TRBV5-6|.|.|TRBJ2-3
TGTGCCAGCACCTCCCTAGGAGCGAGACCCTTCGGCACAGATACGCAGTATTTT
CASTSLGARPFGTDTQYF
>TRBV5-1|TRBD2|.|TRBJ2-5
TGCGCCAGCAGCTTGGGCGAACTAGCGGGGCGAGAGACCCAGTACTTC
CASSLGELAGRETQYF
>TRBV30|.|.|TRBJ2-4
TGTGCCTGGAGAAACGGAAACATTCAGTACTTC
CAWRNGNIQYF
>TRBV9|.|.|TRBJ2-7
TGTGCCAGCAGCGTAGGACCAGGAAACGAGCAGTACTTC
CASSVGPGNEQYF
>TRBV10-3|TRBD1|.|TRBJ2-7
TGTGCCATCACCGGGACAGGCTCCTACGAGCAGTACTTC
CAITGTGSYEQYF
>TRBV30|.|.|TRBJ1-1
TGTGCCTGGAGGTGGGGGGACACTGAAGCTTTCTTT
CAWRWGDTEAFF
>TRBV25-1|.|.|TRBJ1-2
TGTGCCAGCAGTGAAGGGCAGGGGCATGGCTACACCTTC
CASSEGQGHGYTF
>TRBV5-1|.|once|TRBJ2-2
TGCGCCAGCAGCTTGGGGGGCCAGAACACCGGGGAGCTGTTTTTT
CASSLGGQNTGELFF
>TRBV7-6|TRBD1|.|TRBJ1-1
TGTGCCAGCAGCTTAGCGACGCCGGGACAGGGGGTGGGCCGGAACACTGAAGCTTTCTTT
CASSLATPGQGVGRNTEAFF
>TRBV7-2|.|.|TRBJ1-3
TGTGCCAGCAGCCCCCCTGTATACTCTGGAAACACCATATATTTT
CASSPPVYSGNTIYF
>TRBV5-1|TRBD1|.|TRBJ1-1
TGCGCCAGCAGCTTGGGACAGGGGACGGCAACTGAAGCTTTCTTT
CASSLGQGTATEAFF
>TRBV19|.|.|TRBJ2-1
TGTGCCAGTAGTAAGCGAGAAGGCCGCTACAATGAGCAGTTCTTC
CASSKREGRYNEQFF
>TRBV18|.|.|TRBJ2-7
TGTGCCAGCTCTCCGAGGGGGGGTGGCTACGAGCAGTACTTC
CASSPRGGGYEQYF